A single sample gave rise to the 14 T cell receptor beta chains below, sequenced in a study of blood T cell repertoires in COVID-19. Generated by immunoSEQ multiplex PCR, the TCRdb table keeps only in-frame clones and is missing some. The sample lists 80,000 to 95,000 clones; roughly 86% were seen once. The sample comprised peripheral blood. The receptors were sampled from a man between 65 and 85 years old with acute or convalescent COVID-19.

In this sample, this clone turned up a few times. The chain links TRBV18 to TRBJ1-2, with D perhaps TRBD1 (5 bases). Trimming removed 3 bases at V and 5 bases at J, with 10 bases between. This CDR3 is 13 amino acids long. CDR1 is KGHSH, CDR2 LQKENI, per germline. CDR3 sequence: CASSPPGGYGYTF. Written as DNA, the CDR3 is TGTGCCAGCTCACCGCCTGGGGGGTATGGCTACACCTTC.

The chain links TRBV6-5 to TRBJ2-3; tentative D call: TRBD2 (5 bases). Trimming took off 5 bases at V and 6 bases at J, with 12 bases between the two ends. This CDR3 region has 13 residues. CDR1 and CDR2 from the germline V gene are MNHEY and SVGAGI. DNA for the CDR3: TGTGCCAGCAGTAACCGGCCGGGGGATACGCAGTATTTT. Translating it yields CASSNRPGDTQYF.

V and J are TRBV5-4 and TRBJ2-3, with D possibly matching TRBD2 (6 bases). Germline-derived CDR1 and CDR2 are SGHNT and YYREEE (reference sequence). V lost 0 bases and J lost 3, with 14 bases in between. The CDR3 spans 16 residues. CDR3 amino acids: CASSLARGEYTDTQYF. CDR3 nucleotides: TGTGCCAGCAGCTTGGCCCGCGGGGAGTATACAGATACGCAGTATTTT.

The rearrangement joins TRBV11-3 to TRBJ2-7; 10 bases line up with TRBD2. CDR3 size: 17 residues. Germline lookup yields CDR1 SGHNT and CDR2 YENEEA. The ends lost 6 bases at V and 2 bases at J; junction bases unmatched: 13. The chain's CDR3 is CASRHLDGLAVTYEQYF. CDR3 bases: TGTGCCAGCAGACACCTAGATGGACTAGCGGTAACCTACGAGCAGTACTTC.

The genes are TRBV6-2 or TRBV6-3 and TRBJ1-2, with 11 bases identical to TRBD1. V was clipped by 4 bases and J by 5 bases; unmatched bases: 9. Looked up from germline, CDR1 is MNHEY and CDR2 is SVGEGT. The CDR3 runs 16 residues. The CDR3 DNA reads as TGTGCCAGCAGTTCCGGGACAGGGGGTGTTTATTATGGCTACACCTTC. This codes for CASSSGTGGVYYGYTF.

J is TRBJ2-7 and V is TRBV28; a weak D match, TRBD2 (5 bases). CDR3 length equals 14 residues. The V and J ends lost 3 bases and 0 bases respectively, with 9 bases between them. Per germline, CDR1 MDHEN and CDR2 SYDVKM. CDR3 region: CASSLVSGSYEQYF. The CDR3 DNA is TGTGCCAGCAGTTTGGTCAGCGGCTCCTACGAGCAGTACTTC. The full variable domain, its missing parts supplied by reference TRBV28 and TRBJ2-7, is DVKVTQSSRYLVKRTGEKVFLECVQDMDHENMFWYRQDPGLGLRLIYFSYDVKMKEKGDIPEGYSVSREKKERFSLILESASTNQTSMYLCASSLVSGSYEQYFGPGTRLTVT.

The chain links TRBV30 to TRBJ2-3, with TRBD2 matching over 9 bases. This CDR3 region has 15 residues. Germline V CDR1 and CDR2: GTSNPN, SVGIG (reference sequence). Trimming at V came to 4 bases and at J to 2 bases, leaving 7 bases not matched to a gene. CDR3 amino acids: CAWNSAGGYTDTQYF. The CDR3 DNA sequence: TGTGCCTGGAACTCAGCGGGGGGTTACACAGATACGCAGTATTTT.

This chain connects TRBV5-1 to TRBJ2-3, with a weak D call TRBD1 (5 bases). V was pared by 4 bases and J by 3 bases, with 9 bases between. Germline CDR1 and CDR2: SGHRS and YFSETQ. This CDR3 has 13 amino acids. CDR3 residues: CASSRRQTDTQYF. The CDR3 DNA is TGCGCCAGCAGCCGCCGACAGACAGATACGCAGTATTTT. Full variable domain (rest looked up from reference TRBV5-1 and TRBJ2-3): KAGVTQTPRYLIKTRGQQVTLSCSPISGHRSVSWYQQTPGQGLQFLFEYFSETQRNKGNFPGRFSGRQFSNSRSEMNVSTLELGDSALYLCASSRRQTDTQYFGPGTRLTVL.

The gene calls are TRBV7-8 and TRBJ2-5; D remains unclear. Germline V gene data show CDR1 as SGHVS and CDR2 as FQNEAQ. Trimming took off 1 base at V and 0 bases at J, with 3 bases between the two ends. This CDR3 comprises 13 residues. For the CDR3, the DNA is TGTGCCAGCAGCTTAGGGCACCAAGAGACCCAGTACTTC. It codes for CASSLGHQETQYF.

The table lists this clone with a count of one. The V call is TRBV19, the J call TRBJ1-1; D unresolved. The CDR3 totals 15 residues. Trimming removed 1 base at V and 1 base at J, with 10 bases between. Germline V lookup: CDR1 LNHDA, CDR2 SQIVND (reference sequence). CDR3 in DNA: TGTGCCAGTAGTATAGTTTATTCAGGGAACACTGAAGCTTTCTTT. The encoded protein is CASSIVYSGNTEAFF.

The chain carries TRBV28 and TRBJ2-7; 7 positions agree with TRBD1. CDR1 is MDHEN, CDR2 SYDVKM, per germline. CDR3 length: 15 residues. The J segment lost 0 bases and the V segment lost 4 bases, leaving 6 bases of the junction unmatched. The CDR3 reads CASSSTGANSYEQYF. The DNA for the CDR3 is TGTGCCAGCAGTTCAACAGGGGCGAACTCCTACGAGCAGTACTTC.

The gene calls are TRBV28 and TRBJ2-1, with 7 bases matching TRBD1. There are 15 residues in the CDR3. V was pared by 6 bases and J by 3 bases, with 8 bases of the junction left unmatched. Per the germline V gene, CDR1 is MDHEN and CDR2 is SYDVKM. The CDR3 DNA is TGTGCCAGCAGAGAACAGGGGTATGGCTACAATGAGCAGTTCTTC. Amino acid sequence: CASREQGYGYNEQFF.

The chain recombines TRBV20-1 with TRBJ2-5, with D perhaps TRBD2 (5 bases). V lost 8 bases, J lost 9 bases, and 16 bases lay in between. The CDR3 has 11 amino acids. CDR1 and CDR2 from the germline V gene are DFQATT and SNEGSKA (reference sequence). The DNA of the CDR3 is TGCAGTACACAGAGAGGGCCGGCCCAGTACTTC. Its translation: CSTQRGPAQYF.

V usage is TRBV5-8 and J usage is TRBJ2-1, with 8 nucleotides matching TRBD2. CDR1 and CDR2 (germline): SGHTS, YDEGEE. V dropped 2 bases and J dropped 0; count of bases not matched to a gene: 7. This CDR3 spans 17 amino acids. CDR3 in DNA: TGTGCCAGCAGCTTCTACCCAGCGGGGGACTCCTACAATGAGCAGTTCTTC. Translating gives CASSFYPAGDSYNEQFF.